The present TCR beta chain was sequenced within a study of blood T cell repertoires in COVID-19. The count of this clone is one. TCRdb's copy holds only in-frame clones and misses some; the assay was immunoSEQ multiplex PCR. The repertoire holds about 180,000 clones, with roughly 85% as singletons. Participants spanned ages 18 to 89 years and resided in fewer than 30 US areas. Researchers sorted participants into cohorts using their self-reported clinical history. CDR1 SGHRS and CDR2 YFSETQ come from the germline V gene. CDR3 length equals 12 residues. V shed 8 bases and J shed 0 bases, with 7 bases lying between them.

Sequencing input: PBMCs or T cells enriched from blood (not recorded which). The chain joins TRBV5-1 to TRBJ2-3; D gene uncertain. This clonotype originated in a woman under 30 who had recovered from COVID-19. The CDR3 here is CASKQSTDTQYF. CDR3 DNA sequence: TGCGCCAGTAAACAGAGCACAGATACGCAGTATTTT.